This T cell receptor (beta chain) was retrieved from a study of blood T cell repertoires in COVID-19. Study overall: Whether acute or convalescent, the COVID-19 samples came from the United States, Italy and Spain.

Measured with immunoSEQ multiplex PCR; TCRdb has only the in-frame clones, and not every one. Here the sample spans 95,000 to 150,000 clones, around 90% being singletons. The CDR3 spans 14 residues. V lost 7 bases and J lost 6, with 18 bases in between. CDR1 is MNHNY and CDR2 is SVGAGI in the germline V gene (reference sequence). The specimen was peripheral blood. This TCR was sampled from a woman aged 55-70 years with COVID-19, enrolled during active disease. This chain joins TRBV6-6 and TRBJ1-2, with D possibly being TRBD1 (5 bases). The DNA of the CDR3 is TGTGCCAGCATCTACGGGCAGGGTTTCGATGGCTACACCTTC. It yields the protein CASIYGQGFDGYTF.